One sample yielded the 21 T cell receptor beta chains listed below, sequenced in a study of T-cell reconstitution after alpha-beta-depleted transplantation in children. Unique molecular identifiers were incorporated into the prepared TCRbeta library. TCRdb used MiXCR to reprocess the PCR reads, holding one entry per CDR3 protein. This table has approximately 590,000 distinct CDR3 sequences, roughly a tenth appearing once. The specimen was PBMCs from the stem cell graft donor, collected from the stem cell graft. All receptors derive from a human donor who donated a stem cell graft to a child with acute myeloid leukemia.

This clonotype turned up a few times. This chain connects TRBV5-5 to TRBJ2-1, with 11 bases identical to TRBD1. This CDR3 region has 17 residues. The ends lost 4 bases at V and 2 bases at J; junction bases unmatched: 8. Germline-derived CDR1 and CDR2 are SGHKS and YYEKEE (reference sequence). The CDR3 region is CASSAHPGQGAYNEQFF. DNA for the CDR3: TGTGCCAGCAGCGCGCACCCGGGACAGGGGGCCTACAATGAGCAGTTCTTC.

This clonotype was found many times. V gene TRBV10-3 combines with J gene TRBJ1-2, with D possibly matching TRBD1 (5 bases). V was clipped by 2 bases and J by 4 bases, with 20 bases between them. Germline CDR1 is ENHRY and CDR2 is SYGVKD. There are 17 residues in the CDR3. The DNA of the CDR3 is TGTGCCATCAGTGAGCCCCCACAGGTCTTACAATTCTATGGCTACACCTTC. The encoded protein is CAISEPPQVLQFYGYTF.

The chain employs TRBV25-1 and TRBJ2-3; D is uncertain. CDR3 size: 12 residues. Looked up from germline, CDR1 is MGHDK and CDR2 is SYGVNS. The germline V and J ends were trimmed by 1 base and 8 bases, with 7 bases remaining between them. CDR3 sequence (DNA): TGTGCCAGCAGTGAATCTAGGAGTACGCAGTATTTT. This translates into CASSESRSTQYF.

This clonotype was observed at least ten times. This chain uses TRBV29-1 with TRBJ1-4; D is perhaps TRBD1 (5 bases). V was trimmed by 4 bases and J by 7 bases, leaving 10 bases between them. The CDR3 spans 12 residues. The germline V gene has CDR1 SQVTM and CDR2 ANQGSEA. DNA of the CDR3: TGCAGCGTTGTTGGGGCGGGTGAAAAACTGTTTTTT. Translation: CSVVGAGEKLFF. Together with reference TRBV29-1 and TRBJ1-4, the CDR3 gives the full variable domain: SAVISQKPSRDICQRGTSLTIQCQVDSQVTMMFWYRQQPGQSLTLIATANQGSEATYESGFVIDKFPISRPNLTFSTLTVSNMSPEDSSIYLCSVVGAGEKLFFGSGTQLSVL.

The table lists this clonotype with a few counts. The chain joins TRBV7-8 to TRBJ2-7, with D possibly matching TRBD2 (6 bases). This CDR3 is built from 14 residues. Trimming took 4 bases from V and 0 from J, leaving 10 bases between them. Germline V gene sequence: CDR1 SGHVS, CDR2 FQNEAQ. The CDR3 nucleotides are TGTGCCAGCAGCTGGGGACTGGGCTCCTACGAGCAGTACTTC. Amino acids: CASSWGLGSYEQYF.

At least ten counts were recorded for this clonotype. The CDR3 DNA sequence: TGTGCCAGCAGCTCCCTTAGCGGGAGTAAAATCTATGAGCAGTTCTTC. It specifies CASSSLSGSKIYEQFF. This chain joins TRBV7-3 and TRBJ2-1, with 9 nucleotides matching TRBD2. The V segment lost 4 bases and the J segment 8 bases; nucleotides outside the gene matches: 12. Germline values: CDR1 SGHTA, CDR2 FQGTGA. This CDR3 has 16 residues.

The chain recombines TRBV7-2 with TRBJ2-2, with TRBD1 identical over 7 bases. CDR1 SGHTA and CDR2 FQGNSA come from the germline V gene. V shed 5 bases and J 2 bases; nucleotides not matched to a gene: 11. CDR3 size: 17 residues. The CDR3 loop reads CASSAPGQLTNTGELFF. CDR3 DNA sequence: TGTGCCAGCAGCGCACCGGGACAGCTAACCAACACCGGGGAGCTGTTTTTT.

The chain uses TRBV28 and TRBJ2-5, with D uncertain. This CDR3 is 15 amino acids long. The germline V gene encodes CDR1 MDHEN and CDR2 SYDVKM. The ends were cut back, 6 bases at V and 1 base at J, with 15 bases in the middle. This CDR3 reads CASRDGYHFQETQYF. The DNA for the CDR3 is TGTGCCAGCAGGGACGGATACCACTTCCAAGAGACCCAGTACTTC.

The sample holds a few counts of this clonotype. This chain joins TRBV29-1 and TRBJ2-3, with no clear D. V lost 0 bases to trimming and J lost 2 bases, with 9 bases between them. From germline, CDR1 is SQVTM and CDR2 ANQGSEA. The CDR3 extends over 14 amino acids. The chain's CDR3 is CSVEDRGPTDTQYF. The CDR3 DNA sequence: TGCAGCGTTGAAGATCGAGGACCCACAGATACGCAGTATTTT.

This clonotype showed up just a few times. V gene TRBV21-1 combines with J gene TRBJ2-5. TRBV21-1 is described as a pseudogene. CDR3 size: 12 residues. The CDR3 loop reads CADRRGQETQYF. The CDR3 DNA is TGTGCCGATCGACGGGGCCAAGAGACCCAGTACTTC.

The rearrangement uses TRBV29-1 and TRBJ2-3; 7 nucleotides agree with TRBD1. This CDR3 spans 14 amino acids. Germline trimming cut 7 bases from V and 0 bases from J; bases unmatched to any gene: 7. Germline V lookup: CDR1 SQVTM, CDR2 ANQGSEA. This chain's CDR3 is CSESTGRSTDTQYF. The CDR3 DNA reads TGCAGCGAATCGACAGGGCGGAGCACAGATACGCAGTATTTT.

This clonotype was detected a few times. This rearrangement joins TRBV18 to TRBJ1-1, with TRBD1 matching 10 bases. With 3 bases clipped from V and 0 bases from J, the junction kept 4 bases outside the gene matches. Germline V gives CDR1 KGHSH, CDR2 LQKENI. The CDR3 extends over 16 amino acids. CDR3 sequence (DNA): TGTGCCAGCTCACCCAGACAGGGGGCTATGAACACTGAAGCTTTCTTT. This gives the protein CASSPRQGAMNTEAFF.

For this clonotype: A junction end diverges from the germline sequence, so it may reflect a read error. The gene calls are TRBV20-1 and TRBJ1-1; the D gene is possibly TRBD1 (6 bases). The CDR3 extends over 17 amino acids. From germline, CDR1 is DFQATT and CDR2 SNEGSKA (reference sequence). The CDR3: CCARDSRGGRGNTEAFF. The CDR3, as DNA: TGCTGTGCTAGAGATTCACGTGGGGGGCGAGGGAACACTGAAGCTTTCTTT.

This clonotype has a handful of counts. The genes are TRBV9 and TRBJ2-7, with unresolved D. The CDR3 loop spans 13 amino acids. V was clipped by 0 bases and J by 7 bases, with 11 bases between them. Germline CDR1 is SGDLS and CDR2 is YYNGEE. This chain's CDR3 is CASSVEGLREQYF. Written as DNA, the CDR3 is TGTGCCAGCAGCGTAGAAGGTTTGAGAGAGCAGTACTTC.

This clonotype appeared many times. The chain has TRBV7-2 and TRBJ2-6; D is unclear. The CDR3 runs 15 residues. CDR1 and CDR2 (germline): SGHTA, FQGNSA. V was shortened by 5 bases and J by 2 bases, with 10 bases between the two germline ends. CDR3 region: CASSQTQTGANVLTF. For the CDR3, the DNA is TGTGCCAGCAGCCAAACCCAGACTGGGGCCAACGTCCTGACTTTC.

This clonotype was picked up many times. The CDR3 DNA is TGCAGTGAGAGGGAGACAGATACGCAGTATTTT. Encoded protein: CSERETDTQYF. The V call is TRBV20-1, the J call TRBJ2-3; the D gene is possibly TRBD2 (5 bases). CDR1 and CDR2 (germline): DFQATT, SNEGSKA (reference sequence). This CDR3 contains 11 residues. Trimming took 7 bases from V and 3 from J, leaving 8 bases between them.

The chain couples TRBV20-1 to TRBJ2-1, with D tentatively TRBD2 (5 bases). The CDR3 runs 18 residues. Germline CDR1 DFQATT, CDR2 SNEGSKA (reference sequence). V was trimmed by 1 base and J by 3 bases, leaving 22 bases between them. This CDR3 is CSARGTSAELGFYNEQFF. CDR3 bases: TGCAGTGCTAGAGGGACCTCAGCGGAGCTTGGCTTCTACAATGAGCAGTTCTTC.

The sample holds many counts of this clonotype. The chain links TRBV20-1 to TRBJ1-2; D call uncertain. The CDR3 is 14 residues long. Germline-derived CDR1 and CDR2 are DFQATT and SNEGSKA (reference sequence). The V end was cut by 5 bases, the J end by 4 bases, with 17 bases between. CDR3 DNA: TGCAGTGCTCGGATGGCCCGGGAGGCCTATGGCTACACCTTC. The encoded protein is CSARMAREAYGYTF.

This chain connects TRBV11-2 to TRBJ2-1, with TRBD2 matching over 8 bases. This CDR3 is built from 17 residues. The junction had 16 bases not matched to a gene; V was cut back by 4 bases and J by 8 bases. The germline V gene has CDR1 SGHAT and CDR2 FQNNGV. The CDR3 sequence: CASSSIPGGLAIDEQFF. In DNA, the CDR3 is TGTGCCAGCAGCTCAATACCGGGCGGACTAGCAATCGATGAGCAGTTCTTC. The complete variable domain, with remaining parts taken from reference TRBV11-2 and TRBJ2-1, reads EAGVAQSPRYKIIEKRQSVAFWCNPISGHATLYWYQQILGQGPKLLIQFQNNGVVDDSQLPKDRFSAERLKGVDSTLKIQPAKLEDSAVYLCASSSIPGGLAIDEQFFGPGTRLTVL.

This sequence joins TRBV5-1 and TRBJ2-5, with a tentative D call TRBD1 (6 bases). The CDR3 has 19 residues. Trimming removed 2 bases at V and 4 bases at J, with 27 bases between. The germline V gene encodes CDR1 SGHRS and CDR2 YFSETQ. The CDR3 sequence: CASSFGPQLTGLTGETQYF. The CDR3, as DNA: TGCGCCAGCAGCTTTGGGCCGCAGCTGACAGGTCTTACTGGAGAGACCCAGTACTTC.

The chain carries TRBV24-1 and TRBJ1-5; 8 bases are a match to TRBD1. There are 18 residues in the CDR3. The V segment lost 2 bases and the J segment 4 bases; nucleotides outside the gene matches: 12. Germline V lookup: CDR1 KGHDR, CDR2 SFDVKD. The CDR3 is CATSDSRTTGGPNQPQHF. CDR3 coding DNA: TGTGCCACCAGTGATTCCAGAACAACAGGGGGACCGAATCAGCCCCAGCATTTT.